This TCR beta chain is from a study of blood T cell repertoires in COVID-19 (dated by TCRdb to 2020 to 2022). About the investigation overall: Samples from collaborators originated in the United States, Italy and Spain and spanned both the acute and convalescent phases of COVID-19. Where HLA class I and class II types were available, the types were taken from metadata supplied by the sample provider, not from assay-based typing. Samples were obtained from the ongoing ImmuneRACE study (first 160 participants) and from some 1,300 subjects provided by 6 global collaborators. The repertoires were released in a freely available public database meant as a resource for research on the immune response to SARS-CoV-2. The dataset comprised deeply sampled blood TCRbeta repertoires from subjects exposed to, actively infected with, or recovered from COVID-19. The prospective study material was composed of cDNA or gDNA derived from T cells, B-cell-depleted T cells, or PBMCs. A de-identified subject ID, COVID-19 status, age in years and sex were almost always included in the sample metadata.

Findings and caveats that apply to the study as a whole: The quantity of clinical and demographic metadata differed by source and by participant and was supplied without curation.

Turning to this clone: The specificity of this receptor is unknown. The input lacks base qualities; no much larger clone sits a single base away.

The immunoSEQ Assay, a bias-controlled multiplex PCR, was used to amplify TCRbeta CDR3 regions from genomic DNA. The source study handled its data this way. Nucleated cell counts per sample were estimated from amplification of reference gene primers within the assay. To quantify the absolute abundance of each unique TCRbeta CDR3 rearrangement, sequence reads were collapsed and filtered. Productive Simpson clonality was computed per sample as the square root of Simpson's diversity index over productive rearrangements. Here the immuneACCESS table is served through TCRdb, limited to in-frame sequences with V and J called. Missing clones are a known gap in these copies; in checked studies unresolved V genes cover under half, and the rest lacks a known reason. The V and J calls and the clone size are those of that table, but D and trimming were determined from the DNA. The sample profile shows 190,000 or so clones; 70% to 90% of them were found once. Of the sample, about 3% is held by the ten largest clones.

The collaborating institutions used their own protocols to collect whole blood in K2EDTA tubes. For TCRbeta analysis, collaborators shipped samples in one of three forms: frozen whole blood, isolated PBMCs, or DNA extracted from either of those sample types. Including the terminal cysteine and phenylalanine, the CDR3 comprises 15 residues. The kept DNA is CDR3 alone, 45 bases in frame from the first base. CDR1 and CDR2 were assigned from the germline V gene as MDHEN and SYDVKM. Unmatched junction bases come to 7, with V trimmed by 4 bases and J by 2 bases. The source of this sequence is a man aged 40-49 years with active or convalescent COVID-19. The sequencing input was peripheral blood. Recombination joined TRBV28 with TRBJ1-2, with 7 central nucleotides matching TRBD1. The DNA sequence is TGTGCCAGCAGTTACCCGGGGGACAGCAACTATGGCTACACCTTC. It translates to CASSYPGDSNYGYTF.